The 15 T cell receptor beta chains below come from one sample, sequenced in a study of T cell responses to AZD1222 COVID-19 vaccine. Measured with immunoSEQ multiplex PCR; TCRdb has only the in-frame clones, and not every one. The sample holds some 130,000 clones, 75% to 90% seen once. Sample: peripheral blood, taken on day 0 of AZD1222 vaccination. The receptors here all came from an adult in good health.

The chain carries TRBV5-6 and TRBJ1-5, with D perhaps TRBD1 (5 bases). Germline V gives CDR1 SGHDT, CDR2 YYEEEE. The CDR3 has 15 residues. V dropped 3 bases and J dropped 5 bases, with 15 bases sitting between them. CDR3 bases: TGTGCCAGCAGCTCGGGGACGGCCAGCGATCAGCCCCAGCATTTT. Protein product: CASSSGTASDQPQHF.

This clone was observed a single time. This rearrangement joins TRBV15 to TRBJ1-2, with a weak D call TRBD1 (6 bases). CDR3 length: 15 amino acids. Germline V CDR1 and CDR2: LNHNV, YYDKDF (reference sequence). Trimming shortened V by 0 bases and J by 6 bases, and 14 bases separated the two germline ends. The CDR3 is CATSRDPAQGNGYTF. Written as DNA, the CDR3 is TGTGCCACCAGCAGAGATCCAGCCCAGGGGAATGGCTACACCTTC.

In its sample, this clone was seen a few times. This chain joins TRBV5-1 and TRBJ2-7, with D tentatively TRBD1 (5 bases). Trimming cost V 5 bases and J 0 bases, with 9 bases left between them. This CDR3 has 13 residues. Germline V lookup: CDR1 SGHRS, CDR2 YFSETQ. The DNA of the CDR3 is TGCGCCAGCAGAACAGGACACTCCTACGAGCAGTACTTC. It specifies CASRTGHSYEQYF.

V usage is TRBV2 and J usage is TRBJ1-5; D may be TRBD1 (5 bases). This CDR3 is 16 amino acids long. The V gene's germline CDR1 is SNHLY and CDR2 FYNNEI. V shed 6 bases and J shed 3 bases, with 18 bases lying between them. CDR3 protein: CASRRGLSTNNQPQHF. The CDR3 DNA follows: TGTGCCAGCAGAAGGGGACTGTCGACGAACAATCAGCCCCAGCATTTT.

The rearrangement joins TRBV28 to TRBJ1-3, with D perhaps matching TRBD1 (6 bases). Germline V gene lookup returns CDR1 MDHEN and CDR2 SYDVKM. The length of the CDR3 is 14 residues. Trimming left V 6 bases short and J 4 bases short, with 13 bases between. This CDR3 reads CASRAPGDGNTIYF. CDR3 sequence (DNA): TGTGCCAGCAGGGCCCCAGGGGACGGAAACACCATATATTTT.

J is TRBJ1-3 and V is TRBV28; maybe TRBD1 (5 bases). Germline values: CDR1 MDHEN, CDR2 SYDVKM. Trimming cost V 4 bases and J 3 bases, with 13 bases left between them. There are 15 residues in the CDR3. The CDR3 region has the DNA TGTGCCAGCAGTTCGGGGACCGTCGATGGAAACACCATATATTTT. Translation gives CASSSGTVDGNTIYF.

With regard to this clone: This sample also contains other DNA sequences that code for the same CDR3. V and J are TRBV12-3 or TRBV12-4 and TRBJ1-1; D might be TRBD1 (5 bases). The CDR3 consists of 13 residues. Trimming removed 3 bases at V and 1 base at J, with 6 bases between. The chain's CDR3 is CASSFGQNTEAFF. CDR3 DNA sequence: TGTGCCAGCAGTTTTGGACAGAACACTGAAGCTTTCTTT.

This rearrangement joins TRBV7-2 to TRBJ1-3; tentative D call: TRBD1 (5 bases). CDR1 SGHTA and CDR2 FQGNSA come from the germline V gene. With 5 bases removed from V and 2 bases from J, the gap between germline ends came to 10 bases. CDR3 length: 14 amino acids. CDR3 region: CASSQGDAGNTIYF. For the CDR3, the DNA is TGTGCCAGCAGCCAGGGAGATGCTGGAAACACCATATATTTT.

This chain joins TRBV19 and TRBJ1-1; unclear D gene. Trimming left V 3 bases short and J 1 base short, with 12 bases between. The germline V gene encodes CDR1 LNHDA and CDR2 SQIVND (reference sequence). The CDR3 covers 15 residues. The CDR3 coding sequence is TGTGCCAGTAGTATTCTCGGGTCAGGGAACACTGAAGCTTTCTTT. Translation gives CASSILGSGNTEAFF. The complete variable domain, with remaining parts taken from reference TRBV19 and TRBJ1-1, reads DGGITQSPKYLFRKEGQNVTLSCEQNLNHDAMYWYRQDPGQGLRLIYYSQIVNDFQKGDIAEGYSVSREKKESFPLTVTSAQKNPTAFYLCASSILGSGNTEAFFGQGTRLTVV.

The J gene is TRBJ1-1, the V gene TRBV5-1; D remains ambiguous. Germline V gene sequence: CDR1 SGHRS, CDR2 YFSETQ. Trimming shortened V by 0 bases and J by 1 base, and 7 bases separated the two germline ends. CDR3 length equals 14 residues. Here the CDR3 reads CASSLADRNTEAFF. DNA of the CDR3: TGCGCCAGCAGCTTGGCTGACCGGAACACTGAAGCTTTCTTT. The entire variable domain, with the rest obtained from reference TRBV5-1 and TRBJ1-1, is as follows: KAGVTQTPRYLIKTRGQQVTLSCSPISGHRSVSWYQQTPGQGLQFLFEYFSETQRNKGNFPGRFSGRQFSNSRSEMNVSTLELGDSALYLCASSLADRNTEAFFGQGTRLTVV.

CDR3 in amino acids: CAWSEGFYNQPQHF. DNA for the CDR3: TGTGCCTGGAGCGAGGGATTTTACAATCAGCCCCAGCATTTT. The chain joins TRBV30 to TRBJ1-5; D is unresolved. The CDR3 covers 14 residues. CDR1 is GTSNPN, CDR2 SVGIG, per germline (reference sequence). Deletions cut 3 bases from V and 3 bases from J, with 12 bases between. The complete variable domain, with remaining parts taken from reference TRBV30 and TRBJ1-5, reads SQTIHQWPATLVQPVGSPLSLECTVEGTSNPNLYWYRQAAGRGLQLLFYSVGIGQISSEVPQNLSASRPQDRQFILSSKKLLLSDSGFYLCAWSEGFYNQPQHFGDGTRLSIL.

The chain employs TRBV6-5 and TRBJ2-1, with 11 bases that match TRBD2. The CDR3 is 16 amino acids. The V and J ends lost 0 bases and 7 bases, in that order; junction bases with no gene match: 5. Germline CDR1 reads MNHEY; CDR2 reads SVGAGI. CDR3 sequence: CASSYSMTSGANEQFF. DNA of the CDR3: TGTGCCAGCAGTTACTCGATGACTAGCGGGGCTAATGAGCAGTTCTTC.

Only a few counts were recorded for this clone. V is TRBV11-3 and J is TRBJ2-2; D not certain. V was cut by 5 bases and J by 5 bases, with 9 bases left in between. The CDR3 has 13 amino acids. The germline CDR1 and CDR2 sequences are SGHNT and YENEEA. CDR3 DNA: TGTGCCAGCAGCCAGAAGCATACCGGGGAGCTGTTTTTT. As protein: CASSQKHTGELFF.

This chain joins TRBV2 and TRBJ2-1; D gene unclear. This CDR3 region has 13 residues. With 0 bases removed from V and 9 bases from J, the gap between germline ends came to 9 bases. The germline V gene has CDR1 SNHLY and CDR2 FYNNEI. The CDR3 DNA follows: TGTGCCAGCAGTGAAGCGGGTACAGCTGAGCAGTTCTTC. This gives the protein CASSEAGTAEQFF.

This clone was seen just once. The CDR3 sequence is CATNYGERRTGELFF. The CDR3 nucleotides are TGTGCCACCAACTACGGGGAGCGGCGGACCGGGGAGCTGTTTTTT. This sequence joins TRBV6-5 and TRBJ2-2, with D possibly being TRBD2 (5 bases). Germline lookup yields CDR1 MNHEY and CDR2 SVGAGI. This CDR3 region has 15 residues. Trimming took off 10 bases at V and 5 bases at J, with 20 bases between the two ends.